This TCR beta chain was profiled in a study of identifying expanded T cells in peripheral blood. Germline V gene sequence: CDR1 MNHEY, CDR2 SMNVEV (reference sequence). The V end lost 3 bases, the J end lost 4 bases, and 12 bases lay between the germline ends. The CDR3 totals 15 residues. Clones were sequenced by immunoSEQ multiplex PCR, and TCRdb holds only the in-frame ones, with some missing. The sample consists of some 120,000 clones, roughly 84% of them appearing once. Healthy donors had no documented immune events, such as infections, while sampled. Findings and limits, study-wide: Approximately 1.1 clones differed between technical replicates, versus approximately 16 and 20 over time. Variance in clone template counts between roughly 2-week samples significantly increased with total template count across all healthy donors.

In the case of this clone: Its antigen is unidentified.

This receptor was identified in a person aged 18 to 70 in good health. The sequencing input was blood. V usage is TRBV27 and J usage is TRBJ2-2; D call uncertain. Here the CDR3 DNA reads TGTGCCAGCAGTTTTGGTAGTACGACCACCGGGGAGCTGTTTTTT. It yields the protein CASSFGSTTTGELFF.